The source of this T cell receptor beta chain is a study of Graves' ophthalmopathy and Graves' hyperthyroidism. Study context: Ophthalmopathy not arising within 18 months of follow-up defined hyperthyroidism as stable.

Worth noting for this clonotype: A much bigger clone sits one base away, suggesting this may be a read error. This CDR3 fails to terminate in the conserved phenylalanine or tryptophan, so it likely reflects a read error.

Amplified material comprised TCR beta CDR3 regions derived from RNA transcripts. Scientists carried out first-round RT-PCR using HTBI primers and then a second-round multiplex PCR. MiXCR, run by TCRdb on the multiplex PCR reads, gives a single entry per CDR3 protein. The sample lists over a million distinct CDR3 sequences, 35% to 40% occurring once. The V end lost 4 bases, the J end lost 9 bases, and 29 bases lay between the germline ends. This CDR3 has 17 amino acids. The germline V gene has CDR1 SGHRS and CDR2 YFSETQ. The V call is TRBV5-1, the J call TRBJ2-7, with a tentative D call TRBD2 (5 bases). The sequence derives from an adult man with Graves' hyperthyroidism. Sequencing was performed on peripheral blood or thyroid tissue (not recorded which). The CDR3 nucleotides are TGCGCCAGCAGCCAGTTGTCCTCCCAGATACCGGCTGGAGGGCAGTACCTC. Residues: CASSQLSSQIPAGGQYL.